This TCR beta chain was observed in a study of cytomegalovirus exposure and HLA in healthy donors. Donors had nominal health at sampling but likely had unrecorded immune exposures. Trimming took 3 bases from V and 3 from J; bases not matched to a gene: 5. CDR3 length: 14 residues. Germline lookup yields CDR1 SGHRS and CDR2 YFSETQ. Amplification used 60 Vbeta primers and 13 Jbeta primers. Per the authors' pipeline: Per a later analysis, the number of unique TCR beta chains was approximately 73 million, of which 9 million to 14 million were shared. Method: immunoSEQ multiplex PCR; TCRdb's copy keeps in-frame clones and lacks some. The V and J calls and clone size are taken from that table; D and trimming were inferred from the DNA. This sample has around 300,000 clones, with roughly two thirds found just once.

This receptor was obtained from a female donor in good health and CMV-seronegative. Sequenced: PBMCs. The chain employs TRBV5-1 and TRBJ2-7; 8 bases agree with TRBD1. CDR3 in DNA: TGCGCCAGCAGCTCCGGGACAGGACTCTACGAGCAGTACTTC. This codes for CASSSGTGLYEQYF.